The rows below give T cell receptor beta chains drawn from one sample of a study of T cell responses to AZD1222 COVID-19 vaccine. Produced via immunoSEQ multiplex PCR; TCRdb's table is partial and in-frame only. In the table there are 75,000 to 90,000 clones, roughly 88% of which are singletons. The specimen comprised peripheral blood, sampled 28 days after the second AZD1222 dose. Receptors originate from an adult who received the AZD1222 COVID-19 vaccine. Each CDR3 is given with its conserved first and last residue. The order of the fields is J gene, V gene, D gene, clone size, CDR3 protein, CDR3 DNA. The D gene is left open where the match is weak. Some rows mark clone size as missing; the rest say once, few, many or name a class of expanded clone.

TRBJ2-7	TRBV5-6	.	.	CASSILDRPSSYEQYF	TGTGCCAGCAGCATCCTTGACAGGCCCAGCTCCTACGAGCAGTACTTC
TRBJ1-2	TRBV7-2	TRBD1	few	CASTLRQGTYGYTF	TGTGCCAGCACCCTAAGACAGGGGACCTATGGCTACACCTTC
TRBJ2-2	TRBV5-6	TRBD2	.	CASSFSYGLEDAGELFF	TGTGCCAGCAGCTTCTCTTATGGACTAGAGGATGCCGGGGAGCTGTTTTTT
TRBJ1-1	TRBV27	.	.	CASWKGGAVLRTEAFF	TGTGCCAGCTGGAAAGGGGGAGCTGTTCTACGGACTGAAGCTTTCTTT
TRBJ2-2	TRBV5-5	.	.	CASSLAGGGNTGELFF	TGTGCCAGCAGCTTGGCGGGGGGCGGTAACACCGGGGAGCTGTTTTTT
TRBJ2-2	TRBV19	.	.	CASTPNGKSTGELFF	TGTGCCAGTACCCCCAATGGAAAGAGCACCGGGGAGCTGTTTTTT
TRBJ1-1	TRBV19	TRBD1	.	CASSSTGGTEAFF	TGTGCCAGTAGCTCCACAGGGGGCACTGAAGCTTTCTTT
TRBJ1-4	TRBV19	TRBD1	.	CASSTPGTGYEKLFF	TGTGCCAGTAGTACTCCGGGGACAGGGTATGAAAAACTGTTTTTT
TRBJ1-4	TRBV2	TRBD1	.	CASREGATNEKLFF	TGTGCCAGCAGGGAGGGGGCTACTAATGAAAAACTGTTTTTT
TRBJ1-5	TRBV6-6	.	.	CASSSTQIQPQHF	TGTGCCAGCAGCTCGACGCAGATTCAGCCCCAGCATTTT
TRBJ2-5	TRBV5-4	TRBD2	once	CASSPSSGNQETQYF	TGTGCCAGCAGCCCGTCTAGCGGCAACCAAGAGACCCAGTACTTC
TRBJ2-1	TRBV6-2/TRBV6-3	.	.	CASSGSYNEQFF	TGTGCCAGCAGTGGCTCCTACAATGAGCAGTTCTTC
TRBJ1-4	TRBV12-3/TRBV12-4	.	.	CASSSNNEKLFF	TGTGCCAGCAGTTCAAATAATGAAAAACTGTTTTTT
TRBJ2-7	TRBV28	.	.	CASSLFATEWYF	TGTGCCAGCAGTTTGTTTGCGACTGAGTGGTACTTC
TRBJ2-7	TRBV19	.	once	CASKGQGGYEQYF	TGTGCCAGTAAAGGCCAGGGTGGCTACGAGCAGTACTTC
TRBJ1-5	TRBV28	TRBD1	.	CASSLLTGANQPQHF	TGTGCCAGCAGTTTATTGACAGGGGCCAATCAGCCCCAGCATTTT
TRBJ1-6	TRBV11-2	.	.	CASSLDLGQGPIYPHF	TGTGCCAGCAGCTTAGATCTGGGTCAGGGGCCAATCTATCCCCACTTT
TRBJ1-2	TRBV6-5	.	.	CASRPTANYGYTF	TGTGCCAGCCGACCTACTGCTAACTATGGCTACACCTTC
TRBJ2-1	TRBV2	.	.	CASSEGTVNEQFF	TGTGCCAGCAGTGAAGGGACAGTGAATGAGCAGTTCTTC
TRBJ2-7	TRBV3-1/TRBV3-2	TRBD1	.	CASGGTGGDEQYF	TGTGCCAGCGGCGGGACAGGGGGTGACGAGCAGTACTTC
TRBJ1-3	TRBV2	.	.	CASSEKGQTSGNTIYF	TGTGCCAGCAGTGAAAAGGGGCAGACCTCTGGAAACACCATATATTTT
TRBJ1-1	TRBV28	.	.	CASTVTGLNTEAFF	TGTGCCAGCACCGTGACAGGCCTCAACACTGAAGCTTTCTTT
TRBJ2-5	TRBV6-6	.	.	CASSYSTSPQAQYF	TGTGCCAGCAGTTACTCGACCAGCCCTCAGGCTCAGTACTTC
TRBJ1-3	TRBV5-8	.	.	CASSRPGPNSGNTIYF	TGTGCCAGCAGCCGGCCGGGACCGAACTCTGGAAACACCATATATTTT
TRBJ2-7	TRBV3-1/TRBV3-2	.	.	CASSLQSQHYEQYF	TGTGCCAGCAGTCTGCAGTCTCAACACTACGAGCAGTACTTC
TRBJ2-3	TRBV5-8	.	.	CASSLVSVPVPYF	TGTGCCAGCAGCTTGGTGTCGGTGCCCGTACCGTATTTT
TRBJ2-1	TRBV2	TRBD2	.	CAGGVTGGYNEQFF	TGTGCCGGAGGCGTAACGGGAGGGTACAATGAGCAGTTCTTC
TRBJ2-1	TRBV28	.	.	CASSKGASEQFF	TGTGCCAGCAGTAAAGGGGCTAGTGAGCAGTTCTTC
TRBJ2-5	TRBV7-3	.	few	CASSLTGDSQETQYF	TGTGCCAGCAGCTTAACGGGGGACTCCCAAGAGACCCAGTACTTC
TRBJ2-3	TRBV7-2	.	.	CASRSQGDTQYF	TGTGCCAGCAGGTCTCAGGGAGATACGCAGTATTTT
TRBJ1-4	TRBV7-2	TRBD1	.	CASSQVTGFEKLFF	TGTGCCAGCAGCCAAGTGACAGGGTTCGAAAAACTGTTTTTT
TRBJ2-5	TRBV6-5	TRBD1	.	CASSYSSQGLETQYF	TGTGCCAGCAGTTACTCGTCACAGGGGCTGGAGACCCAGTACTTC
TRBJ2-1	TRBV15	TRBD2	.	CATSPGGGLLSGEQFF	TGTGCCACCAGCCCGGGGGGGGGCTTATTATCTGGTGAGCAGTTCTTC
TRBJ1-1	TRBV6-5	.	.	CASRGDTEAFF	TGTGCCAGCAGGGGGGACACTGAAGCTTTCTTT
TRBJ1-6	TRBV28	.	.	CASSLPGRDNSPLHF	TGTGCCAGCAGTTTACCAGGTCGAGATAATTCACCCCTCCACTTT
TRBJ2-3	TRBV28	.	.	CASSFGEDTQYF	TGTGCCAGCAGTTTCGGGGAGGATACGCAGTATTTT
TRBJ2-7	TRBV9	.	once	CASSVAPNTRRNEQYF	TGTGCCAGCAGCGTAGCCCCCAATACGCGGCGGAACGAGCAGTACTTC
TRBJ1-2	TRBV30	.	.	CAWTIGGFGDGYTF	TGTGCCTGGACCATAGGGGGGTTCGGGGATGGCTACACCTTC
TRBJ1-6	TRBV3-1/TRBV3-2	.	.	CASSPREGSSPLHF	TGTGCCAGCAGCCCCCGGGAGGGGAGTTCACCCCTCCACTTT
TRBJ2-5	TRBV7-6	.	.	CASSWNEVETQYF	TGTGCCAGCAGCTGGAATGAGGTGGAGACCCAGTACTTC
TRBJ1-3	TRBV5-3	.	.	CARSLKTGNTIYF	TGTGCCAGAAGCTTGAAGACTGGAAACACCATATATTTT
TRBJ2-3	TRBV3-1/TRBV3-2	TRBD2	.	CASSRNLAGGVDTQYF	TGTGCCAGCAGCCGCAACCTAGCGGGGGGAGTCGATACGCAGTATTTT
TRBJ1-5	TRBV24-1	.	.	CATSDNRAGVNQPQHF	TGTGCCACCAGTGATAATCGGGCAGGGGTCAATCAGCCCCAGCATTTT
TRBJ1-4	TRBV7-9	.	.	CASSHSEEDQKLFF	TGTGCCAGCAGTCATTCGGAGGAAGATCAAAAACTGTTTTTT
TRBJ2-1	TRBV10-3	.	.	CAISVGDLSLVFF	TGTGCCATCAGTGTGGGGGACCTGTCTCTTGTGTTCTTC
TRBJ2-5	TRBV5-1	.	once	CASSQGLQGTQYF	TGCGCCAGCAGCCAGGGACTTCAAGGGACCCAGTACTTC
TRBJ2-6	TRBV19	.	.	CASSNGGRASSGANVLTF	TGTGCCAGTAGTAATGGGGGCAGGGCCAGCTCTGGGGCCAACGTCCTGACTTTC
TRBJ2-1	TRBV27	.	.	CASSADSPYNEQFF	TGTGCCAGCAGTGCAGACAGTCCCTACAATGAGCAGTTCTTC
TRBJ2-2	TRBV28	.	.	CASSLPGSGELFF	TGTGCCAGCAGTTTACCGGGGAGCGGGGAGCTGTTTTTT
TRBJ2-7	TRBV4-1	TRBD2	.	CASSLGTSNYEQYF	TGCGCCAGCAGCCTCGGGACTAGCAACTACGAGCAGTACTTC
TRBJ2-1	TRBV28	TRBD1	.	CASSKPPQRDREFDNEQFF	TGTGCCAGCAGCAAACCTCCACAAAGGGACAGGGAGTTTGACAATGAGCAGTTCTTC
TRBJ2-5	TRBV7-3	.	.	CASSPGEETQYF	TGTGCCAGCAGTCCGGGGGAAGAGACCCAGTACTTC
TRBJ2-5	TRBV7-2	TRBD1	once	CASSLAGTGGGETQYF	TGTGCCAGCAGCTTAGCCGGGACAGGAGGGGGGGAGACCCAGTACTTC
TRBJ1-2	TRBV10-1	.	.	CASSRGSNYGYTF	TGCGCCAGCAGCAGGGGTTCCAACTATGGCTACACCTTC